This TCR beta chain derives from a study of spatial heterogeneity in lung cancer. Overall study: Every unique TCR and UMI combination, on average, appeared more than ten times in raw reads.

This clonotype was seen ten or more times. Time point denoted: sample taken at primary tumor resection. Frozen PBMC, nontumor lung or tumor provided whole RNA, which was sequenced unsorted. CDR1 KGHSH and CDR2 LQKENI come from the germline V gene. This CDR3 region has 16 residues. The V and J ends lost 3 bases and 0 bases respectively, with 9 bases between them. TCRdb reprocessed the 5' RACE reads with MiXCR, giving one entry per CDR3 protein. The sample includes roughly 48,000 distinct CDR3 sequences, about 5.8% of them seen just once. Sample: PBMCs, taken at surgery. The gene calls are TRBV18 and TRBJ2-6; D is unresolved. The TCR was taken from a male donor with early-stage non-small cell lung cancer. The CDR3 nucleotides are TGTGCCAGCTCACCGGATGCCTTCTCTGGGGCCAACGTCCTGACTTTC. This translates into CASSPDAFSGANVLTF.